The subject of this entry is one TCR beta chain. The V gene's germline CDR1 is LNHNV and CDR2 YYDKDF (reference sequence). This CDR3 contains 14 residues. Trimming shortened V by 5 bases and J by 4 bases, and 9 bases separated the two germline ends. Per the original data handling: Estimated nucleated cell counts came from reference gene primer amplification. TCRdb keeps only in-frame clones here, not all; method: immunoSEQ multiplex PCR. The V and J calls and the clone size are those of that table, but D and trimming were determined from the DNA. Of over 200,000 clones in the sample, nearly 90% were seen once. The sample comes from a study of blood T cell repertoires in COVID-19. In the study overall: From T cells, B-cell-depleted T cells, or PBMCs came the material, which was cDNA or gDNA.

The V gene is TRBV15, the J gene TRBJ2-6, with unresolved D. The sample comprised peripheral blood. This sequence originates from a woman aged 18-35 years who had recovered from COVID-19. The CDR3: CATSASSGANVLTF. The CDR3 nucleotides are TGTGCCACCAGCGCGTCGTCCGGGGCCAACGTCCTGACTTTC. Together with reference TRBV15 and TRBJ2-6, the CDR3 gives the full variable domain: DAMVIQNPRYQVTQFGKPVTLSCSQTLNHNVMYWYQQKSSQAPKLLFHYYDKDFNNEADTPDNFQSRRPNTSFCFLDIRSPGLGDTAMYLCATSASSGANVLTFGAGSRLTVL.